This T cell receptor (beta chain) was recorded in a study of blood T cells in healthy people across ages. Trimming pared 7 bases from V and 4 bases from J, leaving 19 bases between. CDR1 and CDR2 (germline): MDHEN, SYDVKM. The CDR3 contains 15 residues. The second PCR ran roughly 6 to 11 cycles with a sample-barcoded 5' primer and J-beta primers. One entry per CDR3 protein, called by TCRdb with MiXCR from the 5' RACE reads. The sample consists of 750,000 to 1,000,000 distinct CDR3 sequences, about 28% of them appearing once. The same sample was also used in a study of T cells of mothers and their children. This second report adds: Nine systemically healthy Caucasian donors: three mothers, six children. In the second PCR, M1S primer introduced barcodes and 2-4 random bases.

Sample: blood. The gene calls are TRBV28 and TRBJ1-2; D unclear. The sequence was obtained from a woman aged 40 to 49 in good health. The CDR3 region is CASTSDGAVLYGYTF. In DNA, the CDR3 is TGTGCCAGCACATCGGACGGAGCTGTCCTCTATGGCTACACCTTC.